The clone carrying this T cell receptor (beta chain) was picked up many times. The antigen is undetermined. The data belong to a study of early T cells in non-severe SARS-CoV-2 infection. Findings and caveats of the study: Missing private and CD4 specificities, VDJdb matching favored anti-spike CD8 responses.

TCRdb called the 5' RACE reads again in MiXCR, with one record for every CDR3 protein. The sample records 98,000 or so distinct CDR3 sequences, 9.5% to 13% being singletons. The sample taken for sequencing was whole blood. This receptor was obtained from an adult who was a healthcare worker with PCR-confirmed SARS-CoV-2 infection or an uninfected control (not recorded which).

CDR3 amino acids: CASSFPDRVEGEQFF. The CDR3 nucleotides read TGTGCCAGCAGTTTCCCGGACAGGGTCGAGGGTGAGCAGTTCTTC. The chain couples TRBV12-3 or TRBV12-4 to TRBJ2-1; 8 bases line up with TRBD1. The V and J ends lost 3 bases and 9 bases, in that order; junction bases with no gene match: 10. The CDR3 covers 15 residues.